This entry lists 23 T cell receptor beta chains sequenced from one sample in a study of cytomegalovirus exposure and HLA in healthy donors. PCR amplification relied on 60 Vbeta primers (plus 13 Jbeta primers). Produced via immunoSEQ multiplex PCR; TCRdb's table is partial and in-frame only. There are tens of thousands of clones in the sample; around 70% occur only once, and around 16% lies in the top ten. The specimen sequenced was PBMCs. These receptors originate from a woman between 50 and 59 years old in good health and CMV-seropositive.

V is TRBV28 and J is TRBJ2-1, with 7 positions matching TRBD1. Germline values: CDR1 MDHEN, CDR2 SYDVKM. The CDR3 contains 13 residues. V gave up 8 bases and J gave up 12 bases; unmatched junction bases: 13. The CDR3 DNA follows: TGTGCCAGCGGCACCACAGGGGACAACAGGCAGTTCTTC. As protein: CASGTTGDNRQFF.

The rearrangement links TRBV18 to TRBJ2-3; 7 positions agree with TRBD2. CDR1 is KGHSH, CDR2 LQKENI, per germline. The CDR3 runs 14 residues. J lost 2 bases, V lost 2 bases, and 1 base had no gene match. DNA of the CDR3: TGTGCCAGCTCACCAGCGGGAGACACAGATACGCAGTATTTT. Encoded protein: CASSPAGDTDTQYF.

By share, this clone counts as medium-sized. V and J are TRBV5-1 and TRBJ2-1, with 12 nucleotides matching TRBD2. The CDR3 runs 17 residues. Germline CDR1 and CDR2: SGHRS and YFSETQ. V shed 3 bases and J 7 bases; nucleotides not matched to a gene: 11. The CDR3 DNA reads as TGCGCCAGCAGCTACCCTCTAGCGGGAGGGCCGGAAAATGAGCAGTTCTTC. This translates into CASSYPLAGGPENEQFF. The full variable domain, with the rest looked up from reference TRBV5-1 and TRBJ2-1, is KAGVTQTPRYLIKTRGQQVTLSCSPISGHRSVSWYQQTPGQGLQFLFEYFSETQRNKGNFPGRFSGRQFSNSRSEMNVSTLELGDSALYLCASSYPLAGGPENEQFFGPGTRLTVL.

This sequence joins TRBV9 and TRBJ2-1, with 8 bases that match TRBD2. This CDR3 spans 20 amino acids. Germline-derived CDR1 and CDR2 are SGDLS and YYNGEE. Trimming cost V 6 bases and J 2 bases; bases outside gene matches: 22. The CDR3 loop reads CASTHPGGVSGRDTYNEQFF. CDR3 coding DNA: TGTGCCAGCACCCACCCCGGGGGGGTGTCGGGGCGAGATACCTACAATGAGCAGTTCTTC.

J is TRBJ1-1 and V is TRBV6-1; D unclear. The V and J ends lost 6 bases and 8 bases respectively, with 16 bases between them. CDR1 and CDR2 (germline): MNHNS, SASEGT. This CDR3 comprises 13 residues. In DNA, the CDR3 is TGTGCCAGCAGACCTACTAGAAGCGGAGAAGCTTTCTTT. Residues: CASRPTRSGEAFF.

V usage is TRBV27 and J usage is TRBJ1-5; no clear D gene. Trimming cost V 5 bases and J 0 bases, with 5 bases left between them. CDR3 length: 13 residues. Germline values: CDR1 MNHEY, CDR2 SMNVEV (reference sequence). DNA for the CDR3: TGTGCCAGCAGTCGTTATAGCAATCAGCCCCAGCATTTT. Amino acid sequence: CASSRYSNQPQHF.

The chain links TRBV9 to TRBJ2-5; 8 bases agree with TRBD2. CDR1 SGDLS and CDR2 YYNGEE come from the germline V gene. The CDR3 spans 13 residues. The ends lost 3 bases at V and 7 bases at J; junction bases unmatched: 5. The chain's CDR3 is CASSERGPGTQYF. The CDR3 DNA sequence: TGTGCCAGCAGCGAGCGGGGGCCGGGGACCCAGTACTTC.

Only one count was recorded for this clone. This chain uses TRBV5-1 with TRBJ1-1; no definite D call. From germline, CDR1 is SGHRS and CDR2 YFSETQ. This CDR3 contains 14 residues. Between the trimmed V and J ends, which lost 5 bases and 4 bases, there was a span of 15 bases. DNA for the CDR3: TGCGCCAGCAGGAGGGATTGGGGTGGCACTGAAGCTTTCTTT. It yields the protein CASRRDWGGTEAFF.

This clone was recorded only once. The V gene is TRBV4-3, the J gene TRBJ2-3, with 7 bases lining up with TRBD2. The CDR3 sequence is 16 residues long. J was trimmed by 2 bases and V by 0 bases; bases with no gene match: 5. Germline V CDR1 and CDR2: LGHNA, YSLEER. The DNA of the CDR3 is TGCGCCAGCAGCCAAGAGGGGGGGGTCCCCACAGATACGCAGTATTTT. Its protein product is CASSQEGGVPTDTQYF.

CDR3 sequence (DNA): TGTGCCAGCAGCGAACAAGAAAAAAACTATGGCTACACCTTC. The encoded protein is CASSEQEKNYGYTF. This chain uses TRBV6-5 with TRBJ1-2, with D unresolved. There are 14 residues in the CDR3. Between the trimmed V and J ends, which lost 6 bases and 2 bases, there was a span of 13 bases. CDR1 and CDR2 from the germline V gene are MNHEY and SVGAGI.

CDR3 sequence reads: CASTQTRSSYEQYF. In nucleotides, the CDR3 is TGTGCCAGCACTCAAACCCGGAGCTCCTACGAGCAGTACTTC. The chain has TRBV6-1 and TRBJ2-7; no clear D. Between the trimmed V and J ends, which lost 7 bases and 0 bases, there was a span of 13 bases. Germline V gives CDR1 MNHNS, CDR2 SASEGT. This CDR3 contains 14 residues.

The CDR3, as DNA: TGTGCCAGCAGTTTTAGAGGGCCAGGTCAGCCCCAGCATTTT. Translation gives CASSFRGPGQPQHF. The chain has TRBV27 and TRBJ1-5; no definite D call. Trimming shortened V by 3 bases and J by 6 bases, and 12 bases separated the two germline ends. Germline V lookup: CDR1 MNHEY, CDR2 SMNVEV (reference sequence). The CDR3 is 14 amino acids.

V is TRBV4-1 and J is TRBJ1-5; D remains unclear. Germline V lookup: CDR1 MGHRA, CDR2 YSYEKL. This CDR3 spans 16 amino acids. Between the trimmed V and J ends, which lost 0 bases and 4 bases, there was a span of 13 bases. The CDR3 protein is CASSQERSGRNQPQHF. The CDR3 nucleotides are TGCGCCAGCAGCCAAGAAAGGTCCGGGAGGAATCAGCCCCAGCATTTT.

This rearrangement joins TRBV5-1 to TRBJ1-3; maybe TRBD1 (5 bases). Germline CDR1 and CDR2: SGHRS and YFSETQ. CDR3 length: 15 amino acids. Trimming shortened V by 0 bases and J by 0 bases, and 7 bases separated the two germline ends. CDR3 nucleotides: TGCGCCAGCAGCTTGGCCGACAGCTCTGGAAACACCATATATTTT. This translates into CASSLADSSGNTIYF.

The J gene is TRBJ1-3, the V gene TRBV28; D gene ambiguous. Trimming left V 2 bases short and J 0 bases short, with 8 bases between. Germline values: CDR1 MDHEN, CDR2 SYDVKM. The CDR3 is 15 amino acids. CDR3 loop: CASSLVWSSGNTIYF. CDR3 coding DNA: TGTGCCAGCAGTTTAGTATGGAGCTCTGGAAACACCATATATTTT.

The rearrangement joins TRBV5-1 to TRBJ2-7; D perhaps matches TRBD1 (6 bases). Germline-derived CDR1 and CDR2 are SGHRS and YFSETQ. The CDR3 is 15 residues long. V was cut by 0 bases and J by 0 bases, with 10 bases left in between. In DNA, the CDR3 is TGCGCCAGCAGCTTGGTACAGGGCCTCTCCTACGAGCAGTACTTC. Encoded protein: CASSLVQGLSYEQYF. The full variable domain, completed using reference TRBV5-1 and TRBJ2-7, is KAGVTQTPRYLIKTRGQQVTLSCSPISGHRSVSWYQQTPGQGLQFLFEYFSETQRNKGNFPGRFSGRQFSNSRSEMNVSTLELGDSALYLCASSLVQGLSYEQYFGPGTRLTVT.

This chain uses TRBV4-1 with TRBJ1-5; unclear D gene. The V gene's germline CDR1 is MGHRA and CDR2 YSYEKL. The germline V and J ends were trimmed by 1 base and 7 bases, with 17 bases remaining between them. The CDR3 is 16 amino acids. CDR3 in amino acids: CASSQGPRRGEQPQHF. The DNA of the CDR3 is TGCGCCAGCAGCCAAGGCCCTCGGCGGGGAGAACAGCCCCAGCATTTT.

The genes are TRBV28 and TRBJ2-5; D might be TRBD2 (6 bases). There are 12 residues in the CDR3. V was trimmed by 4 bases and J by 5 bases, leaving 8 bases between them. In germline, CDR1 is MDHEN, CDR2 SYDVKM. CDR3 in DNA: TGTGCCAGCAGTTCCCTAGCGGAGACCCAGTACTTC. Residues: CASSSLAETQYF.

This chain uses TRBV6-1 with TRBJ2-7; 9 bases line up with TRBD1. CDR1 and CDR2 (germline): MNHNS, SASEGT. This CDR3 contains 15 residues. Trimming took 3 bases from V and 5 from J; bases not matched to a gene: 8. The DNA of the CDR3 is TGTGCCAGCAGTGAGAACAGGGGGCGCGAGAACGAGCAGTACTTC. Amino acid sequence: CASSENRGRENEQYF.

The chain has TRBV28 and TRBJ2-7; 14 bases match TRBD2. CDR1 and CDR2 (germline): MDHEN, SYDVKM. Germline trimming cut 4 bases from V and 1 base from J; bases unmatched to any gene: 9. There are 18 residues in the CDR3. CDR3 in amino acids: CASSSPGTSGSRSYEQYF. The CDR3 DNA reads TGTGCCAGCAGTTCTCCCGGGACTAGCGGGAGTAGGTCCTACGAGCAGTACTTC.

This clone was detected once. As DNA, the CDR3 is TGTGCCAGCAGCCCGGGGGGGGGACAGGGTTATGGCTACACCTTC. Residues: CASSPGGGQGYGYTF. The chain links TRBV28 to TRBJ1-2, with 9 bases that match TRBD1. J lost 5 bases, V lost 6 bases, and 10 bases had no gene match. CDR3 size: 15 residues. The germline gives CDR1 MDHEN, CDR2 SYDVKM.

The V gene is TRBV29-1, the J gene TRBJ2-1, with 7 bases fitting TRBD2. Germline V gene sequence: CDR1 SQVTM, CDR2 ANQGSEA. The J segment lost 0 bases and the V segment lost 7 bases, leaving 12 bases of the junction unmatched. There are 16 residues in the CDR3. DNA of the CDR3: TGCAGCGGTGGAAGGCTCGGGGGGAGCTCCTACAATGAGCAGTTCTTC. Residues: CSGGRLGGSSYNEQFF.

This chain uses TRBV6-1 with TRBJ2-1; no clear D gene. V was shortened by 4 bases and J by 0 bases, with 7 bases between the two germline ends. The CDR3 contains 14 residues. Germline values: CDR1 MNHNS, CDR2 SASEGT. The CDR3 coding sequence is TGTGCCAGCAGTGCCTGGAGCTCCTACAATGAGCAGTTCTTC. It specifies CASSAWSSYNEQFF.